This record concerns one T cell receptor beta chain sequence. The specificity of this receptor is unknown. Base quality data are lacking; no much larger clone is found one base away. These data originate in a study of STAT5B mutations in CD4+ large granular lymphocyte leukemia (dated by TCRdb to 2022 to 2024). Broadly, across the study: Among healthy controls, the CDR3 'QG' motif was associated with a particular HLA allele. The study compared the TCRbeta repertoires of patients with CD4+ T-cell large granular lymphocyte leukemia against the TCRbeta repertoires of healthy blood donors. Flow cytometry performed on FACSCanto II or FACSVerse showed that the purified fractions had more than 95% purity among lymphocytes.

Study-wide findings and limitations: Compared with healthy CD4+ repertoires, CD4-sorted patient repertoires appeared more clonal, and this difference remained even after the putative leukemic clones were removed. The data were not HLA-matched, and the relatively small sample size could explain the higher clonality seen in CD4+ compared with CD8+ T-LGLL. Main leukemic clonotypes were private to each patient, although about a quarter of the main leukemic clonotypes were found at low frequency in the non-leukemic repertoires of other patients. TRBV06-family usage was enriched among the top patient clones (8/27) compared with healthy controls (2/35).

The immunoSEQ assay at survey resolution was applied to genomic DNA for sequencing of TCRbeta rearrangements. Processing in the source paper ran as follows. A lowest detectable productive clonotype frequency of 2.59 x 10-5 was observed in the TCR sequencing data. Only productive TCRbeta rearrangements, meaning sequences that were complete and in-frame, were kept for the analyses. Clonality for each sample was calculated as Simpson clonality in the immunoSEQ Analyzer version 3.0. Based on frequency, clones were grouped as very rare, small, medium, large (1-20%) or hyperexpanded (>20%). Generation probabilities were estimated with OLGA 1.2.3, V-gene circos plots were made with VDJtools, specificities were looked up in VDJdb, and CDR3 motifs were identified with GLIPH. Not all clones reach the TCRdb copy of this immuneACCESS table, which keeps in-frame sequences only. Checked studies attribute under half of the gap to unresolved V genes and leave the rest unexplained. V, J and clone size derive from that table, while D and trimming were established from the DNA sequence. The sample table shows 25,000 to 35,000 clones, and 70% to 90% are seen once. Around 0.4% of the sample is held by the ten biggest clonotypes.

Buffy coats from around 37 blood donors, supplied by the Finnish Red Cross blood service, were used as healthy controls. All TCR-sequenced material derived from peripheral blood: patient blood samples and healthy donor buffy coats. Peripheral blood mononuclear cells were isolated by Ficoll-Hypaque gradient centrifugation. Magnetic purification was used to isolate CD4+ cells from the buffy coats of the healthy controls. The Gentra Puregene Cell and Tissue kit was used for genomic DNA extraction, and quantification was performed on a Qubit 2.0 fluorometer. From cysteine to phenylalanine, the CDR3 is 15 amino acids long. The read is trimmed to its CDR3 DNA, 45 bases read in frame from base 1. Looking up the germline V gene yields CDR1 MGHRA and CDR2 YSYEKL. The junction carries 7 bases between V and J, which are trimmed by 0 bases and 1 base respectively.

The rearrangement combines TRBV4-1 with TRBJ1-5; no D gene is confidently identified. The source of this sequence is a human donor in good health. Material: CD4+ T cells from blood buffy coats. CDR3 loop: CASSQEGNSNQPQHF. Here is the DNA: TGCGCCAGCAGCCAAGAGGGTAACAGCAATCAGCCCCAGCATTTT.